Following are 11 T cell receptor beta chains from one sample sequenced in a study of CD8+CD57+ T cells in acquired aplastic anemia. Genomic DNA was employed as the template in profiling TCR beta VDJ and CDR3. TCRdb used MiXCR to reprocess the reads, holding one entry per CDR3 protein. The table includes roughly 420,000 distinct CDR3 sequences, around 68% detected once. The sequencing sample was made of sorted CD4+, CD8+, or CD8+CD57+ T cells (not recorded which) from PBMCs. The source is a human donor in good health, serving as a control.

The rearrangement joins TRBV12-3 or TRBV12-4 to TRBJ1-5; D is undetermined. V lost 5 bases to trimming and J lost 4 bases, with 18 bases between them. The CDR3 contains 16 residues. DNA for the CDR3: TGTGCCAGCAGTAGAGATCTAGGGCTGCAGAATCAGCCCCAGCATTTT. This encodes CASSRDLGLQNQPQHF.

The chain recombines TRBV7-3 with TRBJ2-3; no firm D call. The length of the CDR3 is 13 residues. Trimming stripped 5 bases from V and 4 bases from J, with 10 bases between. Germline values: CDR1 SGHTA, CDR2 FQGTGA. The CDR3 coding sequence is TGTGCCAGCAGCCCGCCCGGTGCAGATACGCAGTATTTT. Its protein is CASSPPGADTQYF.

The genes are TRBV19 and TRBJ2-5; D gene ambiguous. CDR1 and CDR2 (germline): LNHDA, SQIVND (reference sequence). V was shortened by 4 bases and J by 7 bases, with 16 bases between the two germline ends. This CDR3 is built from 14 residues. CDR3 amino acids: CASSTDYGLGTQYF. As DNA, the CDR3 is TGTGCCAGTAGTACCGATTACGGGTTGGGGACCCAGTACTTC.

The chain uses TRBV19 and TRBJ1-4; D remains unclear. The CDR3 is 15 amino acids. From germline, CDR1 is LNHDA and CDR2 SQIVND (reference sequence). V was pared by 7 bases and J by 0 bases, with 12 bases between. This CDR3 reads CASTARTSTNEKLFF. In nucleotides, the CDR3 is TGTGCCAGTACGGCCAGGACCTCAACTAATGAAAAACTGTTTTTT.

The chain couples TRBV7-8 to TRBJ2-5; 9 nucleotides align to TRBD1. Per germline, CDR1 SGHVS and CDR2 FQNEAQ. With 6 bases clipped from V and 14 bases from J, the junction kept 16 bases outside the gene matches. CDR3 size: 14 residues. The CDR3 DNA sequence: TGTGCCAGCAGTTGGGACAGGGTCGAGACCCAGTACTACTTC. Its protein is CASSWDRVETQYYF.

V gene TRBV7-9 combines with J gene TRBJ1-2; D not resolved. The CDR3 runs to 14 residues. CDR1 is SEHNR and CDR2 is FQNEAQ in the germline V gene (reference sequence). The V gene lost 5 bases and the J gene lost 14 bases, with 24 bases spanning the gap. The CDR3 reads CASSLCSKDYEQTF. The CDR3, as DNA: TGTGCCAGCAGCCTGTGCAGCAAGGACTATGAGCAGACCTTC.

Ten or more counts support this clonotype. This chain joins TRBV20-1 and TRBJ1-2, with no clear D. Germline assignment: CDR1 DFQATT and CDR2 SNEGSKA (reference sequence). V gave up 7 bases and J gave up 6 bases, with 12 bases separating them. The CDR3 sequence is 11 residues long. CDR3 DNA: TGCAGTGGGTCCGAGGGCCATGGCTACACCTTC. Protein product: CSGSEGHGYTF.

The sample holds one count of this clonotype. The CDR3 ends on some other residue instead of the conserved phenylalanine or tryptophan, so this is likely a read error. DNA of the CDR3: TGTGCCAGCAGCCATGCAGGGCTGGCTGGAAACACCATATATTCT. The encoded protein is CASSHAGLAGNTIYS. The V gene is TRBV3-1, the J gene TRBJ1-3; a weak D match, TRBD1 (5 bases). Germline V gene data show CDR1 as LGHDT and CDR2 as YNNKEL (reference sequence). The CDR3 covers 15 residues. Deletions cut 3 bases from V and 2 bases from J, with 11 bases between.

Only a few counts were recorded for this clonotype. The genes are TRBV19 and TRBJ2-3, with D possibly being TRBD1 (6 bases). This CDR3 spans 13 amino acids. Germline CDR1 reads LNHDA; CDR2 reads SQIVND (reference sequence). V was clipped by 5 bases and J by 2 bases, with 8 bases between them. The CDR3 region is CASSPGDTDTQYF. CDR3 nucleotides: TGTGCCAGTAGTCCAGGGGACACAGATACGCAGTATTTT.

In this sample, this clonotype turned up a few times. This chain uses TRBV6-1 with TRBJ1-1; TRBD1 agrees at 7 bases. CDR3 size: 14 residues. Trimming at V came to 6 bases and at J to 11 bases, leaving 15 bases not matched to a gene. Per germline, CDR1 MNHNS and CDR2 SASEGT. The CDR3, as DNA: TGTGCCAGCAGAGAACTAGGGGGCGGTATTTCGGCTTTCTTT. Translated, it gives CASRELGGGISAFF.

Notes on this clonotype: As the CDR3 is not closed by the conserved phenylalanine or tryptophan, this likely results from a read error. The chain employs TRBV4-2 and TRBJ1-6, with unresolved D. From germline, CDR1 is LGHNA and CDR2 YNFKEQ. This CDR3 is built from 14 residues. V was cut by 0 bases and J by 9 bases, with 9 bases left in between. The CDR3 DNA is TGTGCCAGCAGCCAAGATCGGACCAGTTCACCCCTCCACCTT. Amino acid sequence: CASSQDRTSSPLHL.